Sequencing of this TCR beta chain was carried out in a study of beta chain features in type 1 diabetes. Expressed TCRB transcripts were sequenced after all isolated RNA was converted to cDNA. The assay was immunoSEQ multiplex PCR, and TCRdb's table has in-frame clones only and misses some. The data show more than 350,000 clones, about 10% seen once. There are 13 residues in the CDR3. The ends were cut back, 6 bases at V and 1 base at J, with 8 bases in the middle. The germline V gene has CDR1 SGHAT and CDR2 FQDESV (reference sequence). The material sequenced was naive CD4+ T cells from blood. This clonotype was obtained from a woman in her late teens or twenties in good health. This chain connects TRBV11-1 to TRBJ2-3; D perhaps matches TRBD1 (6 bases). Here the CDR3 DNA reads TGTGCCAGCAGGGCAGGGGGCACAGATACGCAGTATTTT. Amino acids: CASRAGGTDTQYF.